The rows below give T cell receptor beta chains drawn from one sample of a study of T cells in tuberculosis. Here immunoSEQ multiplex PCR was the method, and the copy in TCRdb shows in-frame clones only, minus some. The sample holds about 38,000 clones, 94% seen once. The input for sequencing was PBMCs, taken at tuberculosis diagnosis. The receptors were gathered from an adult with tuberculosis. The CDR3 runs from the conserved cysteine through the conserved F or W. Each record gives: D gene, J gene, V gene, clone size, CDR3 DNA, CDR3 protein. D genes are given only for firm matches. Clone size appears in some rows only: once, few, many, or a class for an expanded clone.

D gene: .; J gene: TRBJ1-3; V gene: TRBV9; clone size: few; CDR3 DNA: TGTGCCAGCAGCGCCACAGCAGGTGGAAACACCATATATTTT; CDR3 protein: CASSATAGGNTIYF
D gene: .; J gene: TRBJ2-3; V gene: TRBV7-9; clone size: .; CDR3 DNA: TGTGCCAGCAGACCCCGCTTAGGGGGGGGGAGCACAGATACGCAGTATTTT; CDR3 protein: CASRPRLGGGSTDTQYF
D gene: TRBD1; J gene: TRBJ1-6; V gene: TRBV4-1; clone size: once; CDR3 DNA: TGCGCCAGCAGCCAAGTACTTCGACGGGGACAGGGCCATTCACCCCTCCACTTT; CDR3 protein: CASSQVLRRGQGHSPLHF
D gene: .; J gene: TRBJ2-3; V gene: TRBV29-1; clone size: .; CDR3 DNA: TGCAGCGTTCAGTGGCGCACAGATACGCAGTATTTT; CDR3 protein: CSVQWRTDTQYF
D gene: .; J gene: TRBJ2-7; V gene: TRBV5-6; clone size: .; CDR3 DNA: TGTGCCAGCAGCTGGGCCGACAGGATTAGCGAGCAGTACTTC; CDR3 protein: CASSWADRISEQYF
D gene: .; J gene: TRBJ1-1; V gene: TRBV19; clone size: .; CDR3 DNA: TGTGCCAGTAAGTTCGGGGGGCCGGGCACTGAAGCTTTCTTT; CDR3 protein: CASKFGGPGTEAFF
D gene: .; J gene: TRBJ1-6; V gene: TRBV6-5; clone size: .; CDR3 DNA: TGTGCCAGCAGTTACTTAGTTCGGAATTCACCCCTCCACTTT; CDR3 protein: CASSYLVRNSPLHF
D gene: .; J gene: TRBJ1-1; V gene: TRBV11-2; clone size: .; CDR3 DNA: TGTGCCAGCAGCTCAACAGGGAATAAGGAAGCTTTCTTT; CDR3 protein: CASSSTGNKEAFF
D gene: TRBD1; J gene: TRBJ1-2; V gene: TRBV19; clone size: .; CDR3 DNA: TGTGCCACACGATGGACAGGGGAGCATGGCTACACCTTC; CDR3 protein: CATRWTGEHGYTF
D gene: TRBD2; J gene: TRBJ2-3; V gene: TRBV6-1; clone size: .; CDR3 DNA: TGTGCCAGCAGTGAACGAAGCGGGGGGGCGGATACGCAGTATTTT; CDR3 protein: CASSERSGGADTQYF
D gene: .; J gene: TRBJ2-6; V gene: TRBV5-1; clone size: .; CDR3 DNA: TGCGCCAGCAGCTTCGGACTCGAAGGGGCCAACGTCCTGACTTTC; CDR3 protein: CASSFGLEGANVLTF
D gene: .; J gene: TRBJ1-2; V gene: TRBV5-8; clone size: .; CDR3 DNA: TGTGCCAGCAGCTTGGGGGAGGTGGACGGCTACACCTTC; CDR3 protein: CASSLGEVDGYTF
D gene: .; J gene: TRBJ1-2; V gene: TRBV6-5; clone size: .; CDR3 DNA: TGTGCCAGCAGTTCTCAGTCGGGAAACTATGGCTACACCTTC; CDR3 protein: CASSSQSGNYGYTF
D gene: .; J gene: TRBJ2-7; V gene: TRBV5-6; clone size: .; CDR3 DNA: TGTGCCAGCAGCTTGGGGCAGACTCACTACGAGCAGTACTTC; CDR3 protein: CASSLGQTHYEQYF
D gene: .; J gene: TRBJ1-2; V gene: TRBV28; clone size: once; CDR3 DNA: TGTGCCAGCAGTCCCCAGGTGGGAGGGAATGGCTACACCTTC; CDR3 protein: CASSPQVGGNGYTF
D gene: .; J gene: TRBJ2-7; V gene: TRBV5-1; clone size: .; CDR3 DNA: TGCGCCAGCAGCTTGAGTCTACCCTACGAGCAGTACTTC; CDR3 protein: CASSLSLPYEQYF
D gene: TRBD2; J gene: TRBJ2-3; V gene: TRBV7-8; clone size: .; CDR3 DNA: TGTGCCAGCAGCTTAGTAGTCAGGCTAGCGGTGCCCACAGATACGCAGTATTTT; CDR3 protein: CASSLVVRLAVPTDTQYF
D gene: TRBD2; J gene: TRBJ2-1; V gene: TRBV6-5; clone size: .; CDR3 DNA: TGTGCCAGCAGTCTAAGCGGGGGGGGGTACAATGAGCAGTTCTTC; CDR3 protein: CASSLSGGGYNEQFF
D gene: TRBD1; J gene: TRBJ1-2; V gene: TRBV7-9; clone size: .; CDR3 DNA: TGTGCCAGCAGCTTATGGGTCGACAGGGATCCCTATGGCTACACCTTC; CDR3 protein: CASSLWVDRDPYGYTF
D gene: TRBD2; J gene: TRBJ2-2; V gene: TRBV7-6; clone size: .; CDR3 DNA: TGTGCCAGCAGCTTAAGACTAGCGGGGGAGAACACCGGGGAGCTGTTTTTT; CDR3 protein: CASSLRLAGENTGELFF
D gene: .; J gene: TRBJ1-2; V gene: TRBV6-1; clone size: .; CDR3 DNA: TGTGCCAGCAGAGGAAGGGAGACGGTAAACTATGGCTACACCTTC; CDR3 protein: CASRGRETVNYGYTF
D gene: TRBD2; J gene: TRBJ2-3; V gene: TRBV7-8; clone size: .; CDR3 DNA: TGTGCCAGCAGCTTAGTCGCGGGGAGGGTTGGAGATACGCAGTATTTT; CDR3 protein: CASSLVAGRVGDTQYF
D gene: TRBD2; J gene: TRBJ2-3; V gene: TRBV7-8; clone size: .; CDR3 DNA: TGTGCCAGCATGGCCGAACCGGGGGGGGGCGGTGATACGCAGTATTTT; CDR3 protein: CASMAEPGGGGDTQYF
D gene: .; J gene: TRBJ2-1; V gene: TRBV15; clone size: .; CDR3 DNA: TGTGCCACCAGCAGAGGGGGGGGCGTGGCGTTCTTC; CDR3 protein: CATSRGGGVAFF
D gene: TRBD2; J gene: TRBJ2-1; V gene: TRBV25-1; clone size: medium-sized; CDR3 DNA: TGTGCCAGCTCCAAGGTTGCGGGGGAGGATGATGAGCAGTTCTTC; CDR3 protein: CASSKVAGEDDEQFF
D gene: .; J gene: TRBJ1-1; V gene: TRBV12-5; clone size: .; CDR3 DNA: TGTGCTAGTGGTTTGACGCGGGGACGGGCTTTCTTT; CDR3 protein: CASGLTRGRAFF
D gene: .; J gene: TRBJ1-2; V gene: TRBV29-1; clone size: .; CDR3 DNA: TGCAGCGTTGAGGGCAGGGTGAATGGCTACACCTTC; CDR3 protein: CSVEGRVNGYTF
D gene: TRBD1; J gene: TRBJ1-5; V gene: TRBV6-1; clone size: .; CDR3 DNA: TGTGCCAGCAGGGGGGACAGGGGAAGCAATCAGCCCCAGCATTTT; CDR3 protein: CASRGDRGSNQPQHF
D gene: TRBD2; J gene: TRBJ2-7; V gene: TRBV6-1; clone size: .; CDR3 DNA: TGTGCCAGCGGACTAGCGGGGTTGTACGAGCAGTACTTC; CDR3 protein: CASGLAGLYEQYF